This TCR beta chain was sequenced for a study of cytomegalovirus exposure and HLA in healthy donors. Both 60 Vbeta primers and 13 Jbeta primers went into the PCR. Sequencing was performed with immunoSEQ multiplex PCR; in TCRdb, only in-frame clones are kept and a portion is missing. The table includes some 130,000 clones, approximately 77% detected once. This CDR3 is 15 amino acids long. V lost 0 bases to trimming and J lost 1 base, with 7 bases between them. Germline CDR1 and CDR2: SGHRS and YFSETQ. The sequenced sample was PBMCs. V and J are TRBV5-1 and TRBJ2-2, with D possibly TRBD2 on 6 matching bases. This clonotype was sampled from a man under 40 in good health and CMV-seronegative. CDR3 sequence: CASSLGSGNTGELFF. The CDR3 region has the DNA TGCGCCAGCAGCTTGGGTAGCGGGAACACCGGGGAGCTGTTTTTT.